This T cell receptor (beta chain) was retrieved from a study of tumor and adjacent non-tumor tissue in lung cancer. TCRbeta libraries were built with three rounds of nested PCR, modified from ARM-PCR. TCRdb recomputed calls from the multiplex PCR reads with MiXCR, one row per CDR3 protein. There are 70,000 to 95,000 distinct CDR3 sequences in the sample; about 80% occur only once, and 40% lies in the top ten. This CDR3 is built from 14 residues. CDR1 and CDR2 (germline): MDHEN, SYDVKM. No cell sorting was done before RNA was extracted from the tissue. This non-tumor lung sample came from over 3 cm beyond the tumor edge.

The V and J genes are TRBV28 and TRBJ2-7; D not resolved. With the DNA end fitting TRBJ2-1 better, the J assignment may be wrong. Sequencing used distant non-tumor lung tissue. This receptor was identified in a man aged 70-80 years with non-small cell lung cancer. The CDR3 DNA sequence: TGTGCCAGCAGTGAAAGGGCAGGCAGGCGCGAGCAGTTCTTC. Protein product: CASSERAGRREQFF.